This T cell receptor (beta chain) is drawn from a study of blood T cell repertoires in COVID-19. The method was immunoSEQ multiplex PCR; TCRdb's version includes in-frame clones alone and lacks a portion of them. The table includes roughly 230,000 clones, nearly 90% detected once. CDR1 is MRHNA, CDR2 SNTAGT, per germline. V was pared by 0 bases and J by 3 bases, with 8 bases between. The CDR3 spans 15 residues. The specimen sequenced was peripheral blood. The chain uses TRBV6-4 and TRBJ1-4, with no clear D. This sequence originates from a woman between 55 and 75 years old with COVID-19, enrolled during active disease. The CDR3 sequence is CASSDSAGPNEKLFF. For the CDR3, the DNA is TGTGCCAGCAGTGACTCGGCAGGCCCTAATGAAAAACTGTTTTTT.